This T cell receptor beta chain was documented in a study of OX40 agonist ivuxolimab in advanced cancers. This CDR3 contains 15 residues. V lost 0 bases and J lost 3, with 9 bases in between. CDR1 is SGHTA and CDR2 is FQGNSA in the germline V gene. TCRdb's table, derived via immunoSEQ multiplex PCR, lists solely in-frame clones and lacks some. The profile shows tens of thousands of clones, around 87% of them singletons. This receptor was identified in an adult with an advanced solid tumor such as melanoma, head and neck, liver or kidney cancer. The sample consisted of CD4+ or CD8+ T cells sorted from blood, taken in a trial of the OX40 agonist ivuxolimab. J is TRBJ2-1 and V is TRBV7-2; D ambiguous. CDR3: CASSLAGSIYNEQFF. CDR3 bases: TGTGCCAGCAGCTTAGCGGGAAGTATCTACAATGAGCAGTTCTTC. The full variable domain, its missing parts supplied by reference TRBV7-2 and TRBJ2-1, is GAGVSQSPSNKVTEKGKDVELRCDPISGHTALYWYRQSLGQGLEFLIYFQGNSAPDKSGLPSDRFSAERTGGSVSTLTIQRTQQEDSAVYLCASSLAGSIYNEQFFGPGTRLTVL.